A single sample is the source of the 29 T cell receptor beta chains below, sequenced in a study of blood T cell repertoires in COVID-19. Clones were read by immunoSEQ multiplex PCR, and TCRdb kept only the in-frame ones, dropping some. The sample shows 20,000 to 25,000 clones, 60% to 85% of them seen only once. Sequencing used peripheral blood. The source is a man aged 55 to 70 with active COVID-19.

This clone counts as medium-sized. This chain links TRBV7-8 with TRBJ2-7; no definite D call. Trimming left V 7 bases short and J 4 bases short, with 17 bases between. Germline V gene sequence: CDR1 SGHVS, CDR2 FQNEAQ. There are 14 residues in the CDR3. CDR3 amino acids: CASTEAVNPYEQYF. For the CDR3, the DNA is TGTGCCAGCACTGAGGCGGTGAACCCTTACGAGCAGTACTTC.

This clone has just a few counts. The J gene is TRBJ1-2, the V gene TRBV11-3; D uncertain. The germline CDR1 and CDR2 sequences are SGHNT and YENEEA. Trimming removed 0 bases from V and 6 bases from J, with 5 bases in between. The CDR3 contains 12 residues. The CDR3 reads CASSLDTDGYTF. CDR3 DNA sequence: TGTGCCAGCAGCTTAGATACGGATGGCTACACCTTC.

This clone was counted between two and nine times. This rearrangement joins TRBV19 to TRBJ2-7, with 7 bases identical to TRBD1. V lost 6 bases to trimming and J lost 5 bases; unmatched junction nucleotides: 7. This CDR3 comprises 13 residues. CDR1 LNHDA and CDR2 SQIVND come from the germline V gene (reference sequence). CDR3 coding DNA: TGTGCCAGTAGGAGGCAGGGGGTCCACGAGCAGTACTTC. The encoded protein is CASRRQGVHEQYF.

The chain joins TRBV19 to TRBJ2-3; 7 bases line up with TRBD2. Germline loops: CDR1 LNHDA, CDR2 SQIVND (reference sequence). This CDR3 has 15 residues. V lost 7 bases and J lost 1; bases outside the gene matches: 8. The CDR3 region is CASKAAGPGTDTQYF. Written as DNA, the CDR3 is TGTGCCAGTAAGGCAGCGGGACCCGGCACAGATACGCAGTATTTT.

The chain joins TRBV10-3 to TRBJ1-5; D is perhaps TRBD1 (6 bases). V lost 2 bases and J 3 bases, leaving 11 bases between the germline ends. Germline CDR1 is ENHRY and CDR2 is SYGVKD. The CDR3 covers 15 residues. CDR3 bases: TGTGCCATCAGTGAGGATACAGGGTTCAATCAGCCCCAGCATTTT. Its protein is CAISEDTGFNQPQHF.

V usage is TRBV7-2 and J usage is TRBJ2-3; TRBD2 matches 9 bases. The CDR3 has 15 residues. V shed 0 bases and J 5 bases; nucleotides not matched to a gene: 3. CDR1 and CDR2 from the germline V gene are SGHTA and FQGNSA. This CDR3 reads CASSLASGSLDTQYF. CDR3 nucleotide sequence: TGTGCCAGCAGCTTAGCTAGCGGGAGTTTAGATACGCAGTATTTT.

The chain combines TRBV9 with TRBJ2-3, with no clear D. The germline V gene has CDR1 SGDLS and CDR2 YYNGEE. Trimming cost V 0 bases and J 0 bases, with 5 bases left between them. The CDR3 runs to 14 residues. Written as DNA, the CDR3 is TGTGCCAGCAGCGTAGGCGCCAGCACAGATACGCAGTATTTT. It yields the protein CASSVGASTDTQYF.

The rearrangement links TRBV6-5 to TRBJ2-6, with a possible D match to TRBD1 (5 bases). CDR1 and CDR2 (germline): MNHEY, SVGAGI. V was shortened by 0 bases and J by 6 bases, with 12 bases between the two germline ends. The CDR3 sequence is 16 residues long. CDR3 coding DNA: TGTGCCAGCAGTTACTCGATGCAGGGATTGGCCAACGTCCTGACTTTC. It yields the protein CASSYSMQGLANVLTF.

The chain is built from TRBV10-3 and TRBJ1-2; D is unclear. This CDR3 is 13 amino acids long. V shed 7 bases and J shed 8 bases, with 17 bases lying between them. CDR1 is ENHRY, CDR2 SYGVKD, per germline. In DNA form, the CDR3 reads TGTGCCATCACCCAAGGAGGGTTGGAAGGCTACACCTTC. Amino acid sequence: CAITQGGLEGYTF.

This rearrangement joins TRBV5-1 to TRBJ2-2; TRBD2 is a possible D gene (5 bases). Germline values: CDR1 SGHRS, CDR2 YFSETQ. V gave up 4 bases and J gave up 0 bases, with 10 bases separating them. CDR3 length equals 15 residues. CDR3 amino acids: CASSHGLTNTGELFF. CDR3 coding DNA: TGCGCCAGCAGCCACGGACTGACGAACACCGGGGAGCTGTTTTTT.

The chain is built from TRBV11-2 and TRBJ2-3, with D tentatively TRBD2 (5 bases). Germline V CDR1 and CDR2: SGHAT, FQNNGV. The CDR3 has 16 amino acids. Between the trimmed V and J ends, which lost 0 bases and 0 bases, there was a span of 10 bases. The CDR3 loop is CASSLDSGLSTDTQYF. The DNA for the CDR3 is TGTGCCAGCAGCTTAGATTCAGGACTTAGCACAGATACGCAGTATTTT.

The V call is TRBV7-3, the J call TRBJ2-1, with TRBD2 matching 13 bases. Trimming removed 6 bases from V and 7 bases from J; junction bases left unmatched: 0. The CDR3 consists of 13 residues. Germline loops: CDR1 SGHTA, CDR2 FQGTGA. As DNA, the CDR3 is TGTGCCAGCAGACTAGCGGGAGGGAATGAGCAGTTCTTC. Amino acid sequence: CASRLAGGNEQFF.

The chain carries TRBV27 and TRBJ2-3, with D unclear. Deletions cut 5 bases from V and 4 bases from J, with 22 bases between. The CDR3 runs to 17 residues. CDR1 and CDR2 from the germline V gene are MNHEY and SMNVEV (reference sequence). The CDR3, as DNA: TGTGCCAGCAGTATAACACGGGTCGACGGAGCTTCAGATACGCAGTATTTT. This encodes CASSITRVDGASDTQYF.

This sequence joins TRBV25-1 and TRBJ2-1, with 12 positions matching TRBD2. The length of the CDR3 is 15 residues. With 1 base clipped from V and 12 bases from J, the junction kept 7 bases outside the gene matches. CDR1 MGHDK and CDR2 SYGVNS come from the germline V gene. The CDR3: CASSEWASGRDSQFF. For the CDR3, the DNA is TGTGCCAGCAGTGAATGGGCTAGCGGGAGGGATTCGCAGTTCTTC.

V and J are TRBV5-5 and TRBJ1-4; the D is unclear. This CDR3 has 14 amino acids. Germline values: CDR1 SGHKS, CDR2 YYEKEE (reference sequence). The V end lost 0 bases, the J end lost 8 bases, and 11 bases lay between the germline ends. In DNA form, the CDR3 reads TGTGCCAGCAGCTTGGACAGCGGGTACGAAAAACTGTTTTTT. This encodes CASSLDSGYEKLFF. Using reference TRBV5-5 and TRBJ1-4 for the parts outside the CDR3, the full variable domain is DAGVTQSPTHLIKTRGQQVTLRCSPISGHKSVSWYQQVLGQGPQFIFQYYEKEERGRGNFPDRFSARQFPNYSSELNVNALLLGDSALYLCASSLDSGYEKLFFGSGTQLSVL.

This clone was counted a few times. The rearrangement links TRBV19 to TRBJ2-2, with D perhaps matching TRBD2 (6 bases). V was pared by 3 bases and J by 3 bases, with 8 bases between. CDR1 is LNHDA, CDR2 SQIVND, per germline (reference sequence). CDR3 length: 14 residues. CDR3 nucleotide sequence: TGTGCCAGTAGTATGGGGGGATACACCGGGGAGCTGTTTTTT. Its translation: CASSMGGYTGELFF. Filled out from reference TRBV19 and TRBJ2-2, the complete variable domain reads DGGITQSPKYLFRKEGQNVTLSCEQNLNHDAMYWYRQDPGQGLRLIYYSQIVNDFQKGDIAEGYSVSREKKESFPLTVTSAQKNPTAFYLCASSMGGYTGELFFGEGSRLTVL.

V gene TRBV28 combines with J gene TRBJ2-7, with D maybe TRBD2 (5 bases). Germline values: CDR1 MDHEN, CDR2 SYDVKM. The CDR3 sequence is 14 residues long. Between the trimmed V and J ends, which lost 6 bases and 0 bases, there was a span of 12 bases. Written as DNA, the CDR3 is TGTGCCAGCAGCGAAGCGGTTAGCTCCTACGAGCAGTACTTC. As protein: CASSEAVSSYEQYF.

This sequence joins TRBV24-1 and TRBJ2-1, with 15 bases aligning to TRBD2. Germline V CDR1 and CDR2: KGHDR, SFDVKD. Trimming at V came to 2 bases and at J to 3 bases, leaving 1 base not matched to a gene. The CDR3 has 17 amino acids. The CDR3 nucleotides are TGTGCCACCAGTGATTCGGGACTAGCGGGGGGCTACAATGAGCAGTTCTTC. Translated: CATSDSGLAGGYNEQFF.

The chain employs TRBV10-3 and TRBJ2-3; D may be TRBD2 (6 bases). The CDR3 totals 14 residues. In germline, CDR1 is ENHRY, CDR2 SYGVKD. The V end lost 6 bases, the J end lost 5 bases, and 15 bases lay between the germline ends. The CDR3 DNA reads as TGTGCCATCAGGGCTAGCTCGGGGGTAGATACGCAGTATTTT. Its protein product is CAIRASSGVDTQYF.

The rearrangement joins TRBV5-1 to TRBJ1-3, with D uncertain. The germline V gene has CDR1 SGHRS and CDR2 YFSETQ. Trimming shortened V by 0 bases and J by 2 bases, and 6 bases separated the two germline ends. The CDR3 extends over 14 amino acids. The CDR3, as DNA: TGCGCCAGCAGCTTGGACAGAGCTGGAAACACCATATATTTT. It codes for CASSLDRAGNTIYF.

The CDR3 coding sequence is TGTGCCAGTAGTAACGGGGGGGTACCACAAGAGACCCAGTACTTC. As protein: CASSNGGVPQETQYF. The chain recombines TRBV19 with TRBJ2-5, with 8 bases aligning to TRBD2. The CDR3 loop spans 15 amino acids. V shed 4 bases, J shed 2 bases, and the junction held 6 bases outside the gene matches. CDR1 LNHDA and CDR2 SQIVND come from the germline V gene (reference sequence).

The J gene is TRBJ1-3, the V gene TRBV6-4, with D perhaps matching TRBD1 (5 bases). V dropped 0 bases and J dropped 2 bases, with 17 bases sitting between them. The length of the CDR3 is 18 residues. CDR1 is MRHNA, CDR2 SNTAGT, per germline. CDR3 sequence: CASSDSKGIQGTGNTIYF. The CDR3, as DNA: TGTGCCAGCAGTGACTCGAAGGGGATCCAGGGCACTGGAAACACCATATATTTT.

The V call is TRBV7-9, the J call TRBJ2-1; 8 bases map to TRBD1. From germline, CDR1 is SEHNR and CDR2 FQNEAQ (reference sequence). Germline trimming cut 5 bases from V and 7 bases from J; bases unmatched to any gene: 7. The CDR3 covers 14 residues. CDR3 residues: CASSRDRRENEQFF. As DNA, the CDR3 is TGTGCCAGCAGCCGGGACAGGAGAGAGAATGAGCAGTTCTTC.

The chain links TRBV7-9 to TRBJ1-6; possible D gene TRBD1, 6 bases. V dropped 2 bases and J dropped 0 bases, with 14 bases sitting between them. This CDR3 comprises 18 residues. Germline lookup yields CDR1 SEHNR and CDR2 FQNEAQ (reference sequence). The CDR3 loop reads CASSLLPGASSYNSPLHF. The CDR3 region has the DNA TGTGCCAGCAGCTTACTACCAGGGGCCAGCTCCTATAATTCACCCCTCCACTTT.

The rearrangement joins TRBV6-5 to TRBJ2-1; maybe TRBD2 (6 bases). Germline loops: CDR1 MNHEY, CDR2 SVGAGI. This CDR3 contains 14 residues. V was trimmed by 7 bases and J by 8 bases, leaving 18 bases between them. CDR3 amino acids: CASTRATSFDEQFF. CDR3 coding DNA: TGTGCCAGCACTCGCGCGACTAGTTTCGATGAGCAGTTCTTC.

The chain joins TRBV7-2 to TRBJ2-1, with D possibly TRBD2 on 6 matching bases. The CDR3 consists of 13 residues. Germline CDR1 and CDR2: SGHTA and FQGNSA. V lost 7 bases and J 6 bases, leaving 13 bases between the germline ends. This chain's CDR3 is CASTPGTSNEQFF. CDR3 nucleotide sequence: TGTGCCAGCACCCCAGGGACTTCCAATGAGCAGTTCTTC. The full variable domain, with the rest looked up from reference TRBV7-2 and TRBJ2-1, is GAGVSQSPSNKVTEKGKDVELRCDPISGHTALYWYRQSLGQGLEFLIYFQGNSAPDKSGLPSDRFSAERTGGSVSTLTIQRTQQEDSAVYLCASTPGTSNEQFFGPGTRLTVL.

V gene TRBV6-1 combines with J gene TRBJ2-7, with 8 bases aligning to TRBD2. Germline lookup yields CDR1 MNHNS and CDR2 SASEGT. V lost 4 bases, J lost 7 bases, and 18 bases stayed unmatched. The CDR3 loop spans 17 amino acids. In DNA form, the CDR3 reads TGTGCCAGCAGTGGGACTAGCCTCCAGGCGACTAAGAGAGAGCAGTACTTC. This codes for CASSGTSLQATKREQYF.

This chain links TRBV7-9 with TRBJ1-2, with 7 positions matching TRBD1. Germline assignment: CDR1 SEHNR and CDR2 FQNEAQ (reference sequence). This CDR3 has 13 residues. The trim removed 5 bases at V and 10 bases at J, leaving 10 bases unmatched. In DNA, the CDR3 is TGTGCCAGCAGCCTAACCGGACAGGTGGACTACACCTTC. Translating gives CASSLTGQVDYTF.

Sample share makes this clone large. The rearrangement joins TRBV4-1 to TRBJ1-5; D gene uncertain. Between the trimmed V and J ends, which lost 0 bases and 7 bases, there was a span of 13 bases. The germline V gene has CDR1 MGHRA and CDR2 YSYEKL. This CDR3 has 15 residues. The CDR3 protein is CASSQDQRSIQPQHF. CDR3 in DNA: TGCGCCAGCAGCCAAGATCAAAGATCTATCCAGCCCCAGCATTTT.